These T cell receptor beta chains were read from a single sample in a study of T cell repertoires in cytomegalovirus infection. A single record per CDR3 protein comes from TCRdb applying MiXCR to the reads. The sample contains 680,000 or so distinct CDR3 sequences, less than 40% of which appear only once. Sequencing used PBMCs. The receptor set was obtained from a human donor in good health (CMV status not recorded). Some clones in this sample may be carry-over from other donors' samples. The conserved cysteine and the conserved F or W are not part of the CDR3 here. A clone size is listed for some rows: how often the clone was seen (once, few, many), or a class if it is expanded.

V: TRBV7-8
J: TRBJ2-4
size: -
CDR3: ASSHGQGGKNIQY

V: TRBV20-1
J: TRBJ2-2
size: many
CDR3: SAKRRQGTNTGELF

V: TRBV7-2
J: TRBJ2-4
size: many
CDR3: ASSQSAGGFSAKNIQY

V: TRBV9
J: TRBJ1-1
size: -
CDR3: ASSVVPPGRTAEAF

V: TRBV2
J: TRBJ2-7
size: few
CDR3: ARAPKQLPYEQY

V: TRBV6-1
J: TRBJ1-5
size: -
CDR3: ASRPGISNQPQH

V: TRBV27
J: TRBJ2-1
size: -
CDR3: ASSLFHRLAGGRNDEQF

V: TRBV14
J: TRBJ2-1
size: -
CDR3: ASSQVLAGFYNEQF

V: TRBV7-1
J: TRBJ1-2
size: few
CDR3: ASSAWTRRDTDGYT

V: TRBV12-3/TRBV12-4
J: TRBJ1-5
size: -
CDR3: ASSFGTGVSNQPQH

V: TRBV28
J: TRBJ2-6
size: many
CDR3: ASSPNRGLGANVLT

V: TRBV11-2
J: TRBJ2-1
size: -
CDR3: ASSPRQDSYNKQF

V: TRBV12-3/TRBV12-4
J: TRBJ2-5
size: many
CDR3: ASSTPGETQY

V: TRBV28
J: TRBJ2-2
size: few
CDR3: ASNGYLGNTDHNTGELF

V: TRBV18
J: TRBJ1-5
size: -
CDR3: ASSPGTPGAQPQH

V: TRBV7-9
J: TRBJ2-5
size: few
CDR3: ASSFMGGTETQY

V: TRBV7-2
J: TRBJ2-5
size: -
CDR3: ASSSSGRGGQETQY

V: TRBV5-4
J: TRBJ1-4
size: few
CDR3: ASTKTGSNEKLF

V: TRBV5-4
J: TRBJ2-2
size: many
CDR3: ASSLAGDTGELF

V: TRBV18
J: TRBJ2-1
size: -
CDR3: ASSPGRTPPEQF

V: TRBV7-9
J: TRBJ2-1
size: few
CDR3: ASSFGNSYNEQF

V: TRBV28
J: TRBJ2-5
size: -
CDR3: ASSGGLAGYQETQY

V: TRBV29-1
J: TRBJ2-1
size: few
CDR3: SVAPGGSYNEQF

V: TRBV7-2
J: TRBJ1-6
size: -
CDR3: ASSSVFNSPLH

V: TRBV30
J: TRBJ2-5
size: -
CDR3: AWETGERETQY

V: TRBV7-3
J: TRBJ2-5
size: -
CDR3: ASSPSGFETQY

V: TRBV20-1
J: TRBJ2-7
size: -
CDR3: SARDSGTGGSGQY

V: TRBV7-9
J: TRBJ1-6
size: few
CDR3: ASSLGGVYNSPLH

V: TRBV18
J: TRBJ1-5
size: few
CDR3: ASSPSGSFQPQH

V: TRBV29-1
J: TRBJ2-7
size: -
CDR3: SVEVAGTYEQY